This T cell receptor beta chain comes out of a study of cytomegalovirus exposure and HLA in healthy donors. Study findings and constraints: Analysis was carried out at a later point, and it linked a missense DCLRE1C variant to TCR beta V- and J-gene trimming. Common viral pathogens were later found to be apparently linked to several of the most significant clusters.

On this clone: Its specificity is not known.

Losses at the gene ends were 5 bases for V and 8 bases for J; bases not matched to a gene: 11. This CDR3 comprises 15 residues. The germline V gene encodes CDR1 MGHRA and CDR2 YSYEKL. PCR used 60 Vbeta primers and 13 Jbeta primers. The table came from immunoSEQ multiplex PCR; TCRdb's copy has only in-frame clones and leaves some out. Of roughly 120,000 clones in the sample, 74% were seen once. This sequence joins TRBV4-1 and TRBJ1-2; 10 nucleotides agree with TRBD1. The source material was PBMCs. This receptor was taken from a woman aged 45-60 years in good health and CMV-seropositive. CDR3 DNA: TGCGCCAGCAGCACACCGGGACAGGGGCTTGGAGGCTACACCTTC. Its protein is CASSTPGQGLGGYTF.